The 9 T cell receptor beta chains listed next were all sequenced from one sample in a study of T-cell memory formation after mild COVID-19. TCRdb independently ran MiXCR on the 5' RACE reads; one entry per CDR3 protein. The table lists 350,000 or so distinct CDR3 sequences, roughly 21% of them singletons. The sample comprised PBMCs or a T cell subset sorted from them (not recorded which). These receptors were collected from an adult woman who had mild COVID-19 (a few samples of this study predate the infection). Cell type and time point are not known.

This clonotype was counted a few times. V gene TRBV20-1 combines with J gene TRBJ2-7, with D perhaps matching TRBD1 (7 bases). The V end was cut by 1 base, the J end by 0 bases, with 13 bases between. There are 15 residues in the CDR3. From germline, CDR1 is DFQATT and CDR2 SNEGSKA (reference sequence). The DNA for the CDR3 is TGCAGTGCTAGAGTGGCAGGGGGGAGCTCCTACGAGCAGTACTTC. It codes for CSARVAGGSSYEQYF.

The sample holds a few counts of this clonotype. This chain connects TRBV7-9 to TRBJ2-7, with TRBD1 matching over 11 bases. The CDR3 spans 15 residues. Germline CDR1 SEHNR, CDR2 FQNEAQ (reference sequence). Trimming cost V 5 bases and J 6 bases; bases outside gene matches: 9. The CDR3 DNA reads as TGTGCCAGCAGCCTACCGGGACAGGGGGATGGCGAGCAGTACTTC. As protein: CASSLPGQGDGEQYF.

The chain couples TRBV20-1 to TRBJ2-3, with 11 bases matching TRBD2. The V and J ends lost 0 bases and 3 bases, in that order; junction bases with no gene match: 8. The CDR3 spans 17 residues. Per the germline V gene, CDR1 is DFQATT and CDR2 is SNEGSKA (reference sequence). The CDR3 protein is CSARDKRLAGWTDTQYF. CDR3 DNA sequence: TGCAGTGCTAGAGATAAAAGACTAGCGGGGTGGACAGATACGCAGTATTTT.

This clonotype has at least ten counts. CDR3 sequence (DNA): TGCGCCAGCAGCCAAGTTGGGGACAGCTCCTACGAGCAGTACTTC. Translation: CASSQVGDSSYEQYF. The chain uses TRBV4-3 and TRBJ2-7; 7 bases line up with TRBD1. V was pared by 1 base and J by 0 bases, with 3 bases of the junction left unmatched. Per germline, CDR1 LGHNA and CDR2 YSLEER. The CDR3 runs 15 residues.

The V gene is TRBV18, the J gene TRBJ1-5; 8 nucleotides line up with TRBD1. The germline V gene has CDR1 KGHSH and CDR2 LQKENI. This CDR3 is 15 amino acids long. Trimming at V came to 2 bases and at J to 2 bases, leaving 2 bases not matched to a gene. The CDR3 protein is CASSPADRGNQPQHF. Here the CDR3 DNA reads TGTGCCAGCTCACCAGCGGACAGGGGCAATCAGCCCCAGCATTTT.

The chain joins TRBV3-1 to TRBJ1-5; TRBD1 is a possible D gene (5 bases). Germline values: CDR1 LGHDT, CDR2 YNNKEL (reference sequence). This CDR3 is 15 amino acids long. Trimming stripped 1 base from V and 4 bases from J, with 11 bases between. The CDR3 region is CASSQADSRNQPQHF. CDR3 DNA: TGTGCCAGCAGCCAAGCTGACAGTAGGAATCAGCCCCAGCATTTT.

The rearrangement uses TRBV12-3 or TRBV12-4 and TRBJ2-2, with 8 positions matching TRBD2. V gave up 6 bases and J gave up 1 base; unmatched junction bases: 1. This CDR3 comprises 14 residues. The CDR3 region is CASRLAENTGELFF. The CDR3 bases are TGTGCCAGCAGACTAGCGGAGAACACCGGGGAGCTGTTTTTT.

The chain links TRBV30 to TRBJ2-7, with 11 bases matching TRBD1. CDR3 length equals 13 residues. Germline loops: CDR1 GTSNPN, CDR2 SVGIG (reference sequence). The ends lost 3 bases at V and 5 bases at J; junction bases unmatched: 3. CDR3 loop: CAWSRDRGNEQYF. The CDR3 coding sequence is TGTGCCTGGAGCCGGGACAGGGGGAACGAGCAGTACTTC.

This rearrangement joins TRBV7-9 to TRBJ2-3, with D possibly TRBD2 on 6 matching bases. The germline CDR1 and CDR2 sequences are SEHNR and FQNEAQ (reference sequence). The CDR3 has 13 amino acids. V lost 5 bases and J lost 7, with 13 bases in between. For the CDR3, the DNA is TGTGCCAGCAGCCAGAGGGACTCCTATACGCAGTATTTT. Protein product: CASSQRDSYTQYF.